These 20 T cell receptor beta chains share one sample of origin, sequenced in a study of T cells expressing NK-cell markers. TCRdb reprocessed the 5' RACE reads; each CDR3 protein has one entry and no DNA is given. The sample has a few hundred thousand distinct CDR3 sequences. The sample consisted of blood T cells: a sorted CD56 or NKG2C T cell subset, CD4+ or CD8+ T cells, or bulk PBMC T cells (not recorded which). These receptors were obtained from a man aged 18-69 years in good health.

The chain combines TRBV12-3 or TRBV12-4 with TRBJ2-4. The CDR3 is made up of 13 amino acids. CDR3 protein: CASSLGGYYIQYF.

The CDR3 here is CASSPSEGVYF. The genes are TRBV18 and TRBJ2-7; TCRdb calls TRBD1, which cannot be checked without DNA. Germline CDR1 and CDR2: KGHSH and LQKENI. This CDR3 contains 11 residues.

This sequence joins TRBV5-4 and TRBJ1-1; the D gene TCRdb calls, TRBD1, cannot be checked with no DNA. CDR3 length: 13 residues. The germline V gene has CDR1 SGHNT and CDR2 YYREEE (reference sequence). The CDR3 sequence: CASSTDRATEAFF. The full variable domain, in which reference TRBV5-4 and TRBJ1-1 provide the parts outside the CDR3, is ETGVTQSPTHLIKTRGQQVTLRCSSQSGHNTVSWYQQALGQGPQFIFQYYREEENGRGNFPPRFSGLQFPNYSSELNVNALELDDSALYLCASSTDRATEAFFGQGTRLTVV.

The genes are TRBV12-3 or TRBV12-4 and TRBJ2-7; the D gene TCRdb calls, TRBD1, cannot be checked with no DNA. The CDR3 contains 15 residues. The CDR3 loop reads CASSPLSRRTYEQYF.

J is TRBJ2-7 and V is TRBV18; as DNA is missing, the TRBD1 call by TCRdb cannot be tested. The CDR3 extends over 15 amino acids. Germline CDR1 KGHSH, CDR2 LQKENI. CDR3 in amino acids: CASSPLGTQGSEQYF.

This chain links TRBV18 with TRBJ2-2; the TCRdb call, TRBD1, lacks DNA for checking. The CDR3 covers 13 residues. The germline V gene has CDR1 KGHSH and CDR2 LQKENI. CDR3 in amino acids: CASSDRGTGELFF.

The chain employs TRBV20-1 and TRBJ1-2; TCRdb calls TRBD1, which cannot be checked without DNA. The CDR3 loop spans 12 amino acids. From germline, CDR1 is DFQATT and CDR2 SNEGSKA (reference sequence). CDR3: CSARGLRGGYTF.

The rearrangement joins TRBV3-1 to TRBJ1-1. CDR3 length: 14 residues. The germline CDR1 and CDR2 sequences are LGHDT and YNNKEL (reference sequence). The CDR3 reads CASSQEVRDTEAFF.

This rearrangement joins TRBV12-3 or TRBV12-4 to TRBJ2-2; TCRdb's D call of TRBD1 is untestable without DNA. The CDR3 is 16 amino acids. CDR3 loop: CASSPRTATNTGELFF.

The chain has TRBV20-1 and TRBJ2-3; the D call from TCRdb, TRBD1, cannot be confirmed without DNA. Per the germline V gene, CDR1 is DFQATT and CDR2 is SNEGSKA (reference sequence). CDR3 length: 14 amino acids. The CDR3 sequence: CSARHYRGADTQYF.

V gene TRBV5-1 combines with J gene TRBJ1-2; TCRdb picks TRBD1, but there is no DNA to check that call. The CDR3 covers 14 residues. The germline V gene has CDR1 SGHRS and CDR2 YFSETQ. The CDR3 reads CASRVTGTGHGYTF. Combining the CDR3 with reference TRBV5-1 and TRBJ1-2 gives the whole variable domain KAGVTQTPRYLIKTRGQQVTLSCSPISGHRSVSWYQQTPGQGLQFLFEYFSETQRNKGNFPGRFSGRQFSNSRSEMNVSTLELGDSALYLCASRVTGTGHGYTFGSGTRLTVV.

The genes are TRBV11-2 and TRBJ1-1; as DNA is missing, the TRBD1 call by TCRdb cannot be tested. CDR1 and CDR2 from the germline V gene are SGHAT and FQNNGV. The CDR3 has 16 amino acids. CDR3 residues: CASSLGRTGENTEAFF.

CDR3 amino acids: CASSDWVRAETQYF. The rearrangement links TRBV6-1 to TRBJ2-5; TCRdb outputs TRBD2, but without DNA this stays unchecked. There are 14 residues in the CDR3. Germline V gene data show CDR1 as MNHNS and CDR2 as SASEGT.

This sequence joins TRBV4-1 and TRBJ2-7; the D call from TCRdb, TRBD1, cannot be confirmed without DNA. The CDR3 has 15 amino acids. The germline gives CDR1 MGHRA, CDR2 YSYEKL. The CDR3 loop reads CASSQDGTVSYEQYF.

The gene calls are TRBV7-9 and TRBJ2-3. This CDR3 has 12 residues. CDR1 and CDR2 from the germline V gene are SEHNR and FQNEAQ (reference sequence). CDR3 region: CASSLVMDTQYF.

This chain connects TRBV28 to TRBJ2-7; TCRdb's D call of TRBD1 is untestable without DNA. There are 15 residues in the CDR3. Looked up from germline, CDR1 is MDHEN and CDR2 is SYDVKM. The CDR3 loop is CASTTRDRPTHEQYF.

The chain employs TRBV3-1 and TRBJ2-1. Per germline, CDR1 LGHDT and CDR2 YNNKEL (reference sequence). The CDR3 has 14 residues. The CDR3 loop is CASSQVNRETPLFF.

The chain recombines TRBV20-1 with TRBJ1-1; TCRdb picks TRBD1, but there is no DNA to check that call. The CDR3 is 16 residues long. CDR1 and CDR2 from the germline V gene are DFQATT and SNEGSKA (reference sequence). The CDR3 loop reads CSARDPATGGPTEAFF.

The chain has TRBV5-6 and TRBJ2-3; the D gene TCRdb calls, TRBD2, cannot be checked with no DNA. Germline lookup yields CDR1 SGHDT and CDR2 YYEEEE. The CDR3 loop spans 15 amino acids. CDR3 in amino acids: CASSYPSGGVYTQYF.

V usage is TRBV5-1 and J usage is TRBJ1-4. Germline V gene sequence: CDR1 SGHRS, CDR2 YFSETQ. This CDR3 is 15 amino acids long. The chain's CDR3 is CASSTTGATNEKLFF.